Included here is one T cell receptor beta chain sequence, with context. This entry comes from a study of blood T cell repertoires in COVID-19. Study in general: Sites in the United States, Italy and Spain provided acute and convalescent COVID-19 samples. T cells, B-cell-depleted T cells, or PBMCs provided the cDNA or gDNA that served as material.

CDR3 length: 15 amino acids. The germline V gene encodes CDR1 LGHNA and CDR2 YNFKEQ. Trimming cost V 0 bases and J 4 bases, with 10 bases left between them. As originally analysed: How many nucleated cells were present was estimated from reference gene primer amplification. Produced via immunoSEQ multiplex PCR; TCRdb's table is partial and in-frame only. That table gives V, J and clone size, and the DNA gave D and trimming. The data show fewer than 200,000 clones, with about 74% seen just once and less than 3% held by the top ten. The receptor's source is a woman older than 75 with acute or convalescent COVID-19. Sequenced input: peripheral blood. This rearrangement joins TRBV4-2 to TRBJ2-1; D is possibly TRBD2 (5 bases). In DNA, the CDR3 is TGTGCCAGCAGCCAAGATCCCGAGGGTTACAATGAGCAGTTCTTC. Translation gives CASSQDPEGYNEQFF.